What follows are 27 T cell receptor beta chains derived from one specimen sequenced in a study of T cells in Graves' hyperthyroidism and ophthalmopathy. The source material, RNA transcripts, was used to amplify TCR beta CDR3 regions. During a first-round RT-PCR of the TCR CDR3, the HTBI primer set was used. TCRdb reprocessed the multiplex PCR reads with MiXCR, giving one entry per CDR3 protein. The sample yields hundreds of thousands of distinct CDR3 sequences, 14% seen once. Sequenced sample: blood. The receptors were gathered from a woman between 18 and 29 years old with Graves' hyperthyroidism.

This clonotype appeared many times. V is TRBV27 and J is TRBJ1-1; D call uncertain. Germline CDR1 is MNHEY and CDR2 is SMNVEV (reference sequence). V was pared by 5 bases and J by 4 bases, with 14 bases between. The CDR3 spans 14 residues. The CDR3 bases are TGTGCCAGCAGTCCTTTAGGGATTGGCACTGAAGCTTTCTTT. Amino acids: CASSPLGIGTEAFF.

This clonotype was detected many times. This chain uses TRBV30 with TRBJ2-1; 7 nucleotides line up with TRBD2. This CDR3 spans 13 amino acids. Germline V gene lookup returns CDR1 GTSNPN and CDR2 SVGIG (reference sequence). V lost 1 base to trimming and J lost 9 bases; unmatched junction nucleotides: 6. CDR3 DNA: TGTGCCTGGAGTGCCCTAGCGGTGGGTGAGCAGTTCTTC. It codes for CAWSALAVGEQFF.

The rearrangement joins TRBV6-1 to TRBJ2-1, with a weak D call TRBD2 (5 bases). The germline gives CDR1 MNHNS, CDR2 SASEGT. Trimming left V 5 bases short and J 1 base short, with 18 bases between. The CDR3 runs 17 residues. CDR3 residues: CASSPDNDGLSYNEQFF. The CDR3 DNA follows: TGTGCCAGCAGTCCTGATAATGATGGACTGTCCTACAATGAGCAGTTCTTC.

The sample holds many counts of this clonotype. The CDR3 DNA sequence: TGTGCCAGCAGCTCCCCGACTTCCTACGAGCAGTACTTC. Encoded protein: CASSSPTSYEQYF. The J gene is TRBJ2-7, the V gene TRBV13; no reliable D call. V was pared by 4 bases and J by 1 base, with 8 bases between. The CDR3 covers 13 residues. CDR1 PRHDT and CDR2 FYEKMQ come from the germline V gene (reference sequence).

This clonotype has a count of ten or more. The chain carries TRBV5-6 and TRBJ1-6; D not resolved. CDR3 length: 17 amino acids. Germline V lookup: CDR1 SGHDT, CDR2 YYEEEE. Trimming left V 1 base short and J 0 bases short, with 11 bases between. The CDR3 protein is CASSLRRLSSYNSPLHF. The CDR3 coding sequence is TGTGCCAGCAGCTTGAGAAGGTTGAGCTCCTATAATTCACCCCTCCACTTT.

This clonotype was recorded many times. This chain links TRBV24-1 with TRBJ2-2; possibly TRBD1 for D (6 bases). Germline CDR1 is KGHDR and CDR2 is SFDVKD. The CDR3 length is 17 residues. V dropped 1 base and J dropped 6 bases, with 17 bases sitting between them. The CDR3 is CATSDFPGEGWAGELFF. Here the CDR3 DNA reads TGTGCCACCAGTGATTTCCCAGGGGAAGGTTGGGCCGGGGAGCTGTTTTTT.

This chain uses TRBV4-2 with TRBJ2-7; D may correspond to TRBD1 or TRBD2 (5 bases each). The DNA end is more similar to TRBJ2-1, so the J call may be wrong. CDR3 length equals 12 residues. The germline gives CDR1 LGHNA, CDR2 YNFKEQ. The CDR3 is CASGDGNYEQFF. CDR3 sequence (DNA): TGTGCCAGCGGGGACGGTAACTACGAGCAGTTCTTC.

This clonotype was detected only a few times. The chain uses TRBV6-4 and TRBJ1-5; unclear D gene. This CDR3 has 14 amino acids. Germline V gene sequence: CDR1 MRHNA, CDR2 SNTAGT. Trimming removed 5 bases from V and 4 bases from J, with 12 bases in between. The DNA of the CDR3 is TGTGCCAGCAGTTCAACGGTGGGGAATCAGCCCCAGCATTTT. The encoded protein is CASSSTVGNQPQHF.

This clonotype was recorded at least ten times. This chain joins TRBV13 and TRBJ2-7, with D maybe TRBD2 (6 bases). V was clipped by 5 bases and J by 7 bases, with 15 bases between them. This CDR3 spans 13 amino acids. In germline, CDR1 is PRHDT, CDR2 FYEKMQ (reference sequence). The CDR3 loop is CASSIRLGGEQYF. Written as DNA, the CDR3 is TGTGCCAGCAGCATAAGACTAGGCGGGGAGCAGTACTTC.

A few counts support this clonotype. The V gene is TRBV10-3, the J gene TRBJ1-6; 7 bases fit TRBD1. Germline V lookup: CDR1 ENHRY, CDR2 SYGVKD. V dropped 4 bases and J dropped 9; count of bases not matched to a gene: 6. This CDR3 has 14 residues. The CDR3 bases are TGTGCCATCAGTGGCGAAACAGGGGTTTCACCCCTCCACTTT. Encoded protein: CAISGETGVSPLHF.

J is TRBJ2-3 and V is TRBV19; the match to TRBD2 covers 9 bases. Trimming removed 1 base from V and 0 bases from J; junction bases left unmatched: 5. Germline V gene sequence: CDR1 LNHDA, CDR2 SQIVND (reference sequence). This CDR3 comprises 17 residues. As DNA, the CDR3 is TGTGCCAGTAGTATAGGGACGGCGGGAGGGAGCACAGATACGCAGTATTTT. Residues: CASSIGTAGGSTDTQYF.

This rearrangement joins TRBV12-3 or TRBV12-4 to TRBJ2-7, with 8 bases fitting TRBD1. The V segment lost 5 bases and the J segment 5 bases; nucleotides outside the gene matches: 8. There are 14 residues in the CDR3. The CDR3 is CASSRRTGMNEQYF. CDR3 DNA sequence: TGTGCCAGCAGTCGACGGACAGGGATGAACGAGCAGTACTTC.

This clonotype has ten or more counts. The chain joins TRBV28 to TRBJ2-7; 11 positions agree with TRBD1. The CDR3 contains 15 residues. Germline CDR1 is MDHEN and CDR2 is SYDVKM. The V and J ends lost 7 bases and 3 bases, in that order; junction bases with no gene match: 8. CDR3 region: CASTFSGTGGYEQYF. The CDR3 DNA is TGTGCCAGCACTTTTTCCGGGACAGGGGGCTACGAGCAGTACTTC.

This clonotype appeared many times. The chain uses TRBV2 and TRBJ2-5; possible D gene TRBD2, 5 bases. This CDR3 spans 12 amino acids. Looked up from germline, CDR1 is SNHLY and CDR2 is FYNNEI. Trimming took 11 bases from V and 4 from J, leaving 14 bases between them. CDR3 bases: TGTGCCTCTAAACTAGTTTCAGAGACCCAGTACTTC. This gives the protein CASKLVSETQYF.

This clonotype showed up many times. This chain uses TRBV20-1 with TRBJ2-2; perhaps TRBD1 as D (6 bases). The CDR3 loop spans 14 amino acids. Germline values: CDR1 DFQATT, CDR2 SNEGSKA (reference sequence). V gave up 2 bases and J gave up 1 base, with 8 bases separating them. The CDR3 coding sequence is TGCAGTGCTAGACCGGGACAGAACACCGGGGAGCTGTTTTTT. It specifies CSARPGQNTGELFF.

This chain links TRBV19 with TRBJ2-2; D call uncertain. The CDR3 sequence is 12 residues long. CDR1 is LNHDA, CDR2 SQIVND, per germline (reference sequence). Trimming cost V 6 bases and J 6 bases, with 8 bases left between them. The CDR3 DNA follows: TGTGCCAGTAGCCCTCCCCCCGGGGAGCTGTTTTTT. Protein product: CASSPPPGELFF. The entire variable domain, with the rest obtained from reference TRBV19 and TRBJ2-2, is as follows: DGGITQSPKYLFRKEGQNVTLSCEQNLNHDAMYWYRQDPGQGLRLIYYSQIVNDFQKGDIAEGYSVSREKKESFPLTVTSAQKNPTAFYLCASSPPPGELFFGEGSRLTVL.

There are many counts of this clonotype. The chain links TRBV11-1 to TRBJ2-2; TRBD2 might be the D (5 bases). With 2 bases removed from V and 1 base from J, the gap between germline ends came to 11 bases. Germline V CDR1 and CDR2: SGHAT, FQDESV (reference sequence). This CDR3 contains 16 residues. CDR3 loop: CASSLPGGLNTGELFF. For the CDR3, the DNA is TGTGCCAGCAGCTTACCGGGCGGGCTGAACACCGGGGAGCTGTTTTTT.

Here the CDR3 reads CASSGQGPTTEDTQYF. CDR3 in DNA: TGTGCCAGCTCAGGACAGGGGCCAACGACGGAAGATACGCAGTATTTT. This chain connects TRBV18 to TRBJ2-3; 9 bases are shared with TRBD1. Germline CDR1 and CDR2: KGHSH and LQKENI. The CDR3 covers 16 residues. V lost 5 bases, J lost 5 bases, and 11 bases stayed unmatched. The full variable domain, its missing parts supplied by reference TRBV18 and TRBJ2-3, is NAGVMQNPRHLVRRRGQEARLRCSPMKGHSHVYWYRQLPEEGLKFMVYLQKENIIDESGMPKERFSAEFPKEGPSILRIQQVVRGDSAAYFCASSGQGPTTEDTQYFGPGTRLTVL.

This clonotype was seen ten or more times. The V call is TRBV5-8, the J call TRBJ2-7; TRBD1 matches at 7 bases. Germline CDR1 reads SGHTS; CDR2 reads YDEGEE. The CDR3 is 13 amino acids. Trimming at V came to 4 bases and at J to 6 bases, leaving 7 bases not matched to a gene. The CDR3 here is CASSVQGSGEQYF. The CDR3 coding sequence is TGTGCCAGCAGCGTACAGGGGAGCGGCGAGCAGTACTTC.

This clonotype was recorded at least ten times. The chain joins TRBV12-3 or TRBV12-4 to TRBJ2-2; TRBD2 agrees at 7 bases. The CDR3 length is 15 residues. Unmatched junction bases numbered 9, after V lost 6 bases and J lost 5 bases. The CDR3 here is CASSPGPRGTGELFF. The CDR3 DNA reads TGTGCCAGCAGCCCTGGACCGCGGGGGACCGGGGAGCTGTTTTTT.

For this clonotype: Since the CDR3 does not end with the conserved phenylalanine or tryptophan, this likely comes from a read error. The chain links TRBV27 to TRBJ1-2; no reliable D call. V was cut by 6 bases and J by 5 bases, with 13 bases left in between. Germline loops: CDR1 MNHEY, CDR2 SMNVEV (reference sequence). The CDR3 contains 13 residues. CDR3 coding DNA: TGTGCCAGCAGCCCCCTGGGGTTTTATGGCTACACCCTC. Protein product: CASSPLGFYGYTL.

This clonotype turned up a few times. The J gene is TRBJ2-1, the V gene TRBV10-3; D is ambiguous. Germline values: CDR1 ENHRY, CDR2 SYGVKD. There are 15 residues in the CDR3. Trimming pared 10 bases from V and 0 bases from J, leaving 16 bases between. CDR3 bases: TGTGCCACCCGGCCGCACTCGAGCTCCTACAATGAGCAGTTCTTC. Translation gives CATRPHSSSYNEQFF.

This clonotype was counted at least ten times. This chain uses TRBV20-1 with TRBJ2-1; 14 bases agree with TRBD2. Unmatched junction bases numbered 6, after V lost 6 bases and J lost 8 bases. Germline-derived CDR1 and CDR2 are DFQATT and SNEGSKA (reference sequence). This CDR3 is built from 14 residues. The CDR3 loop is CSARGLAGVDEQFF. As DNA, the CDR3 is TGCAGTGCGAGGGGACTAGCGGGAGTTGATGAGCAGTTCTTC.

This clonotype was found many times. This rearrangement joins TRBV7-8 to TRBJ2-7; 10 nucleotides match TRBD2. The length of the CDR3 is 15 residues. The V and J ends lost 4 bases and 2 bases, in that order; junction bases with no gene match: 5. CDR1 SGHVS and CDR2 FQNEAQ come from the germline V gene. The CDR3 is CASSYTSGTTYEQYF. DNA of the CDR3: TGTGCCAGCAGCTATACTAGCGGGACTACCTACGAGCAGTACTTC. The full variable domain, its missing parts supplied by reference TRBV7-8 and TRBJ2-7, is GAGVSQSPRYKVAKRGQDVALRCDPISGHVSLFWYQQALGQGPEFLTYFQNEAQLDKSGLPSDRFFAERPEGSVSTLKIQRTQQEDSAVYLCASSYTSGTTYEQYFGPGTRLTVT.

This sequence joins TRBV20-1 and TRBJ2-5, with TRBD1 matching over 10 bases. Germline V gives CDR1 DFQATT, CDR2 SNEGSKA (reference sequence). This CDR3 region has 15 residues. The trim removed 7 bases at V and 1 base at J, leaving 9 bases unmatched. CDR3 protein: CSGKPGTGVQETQYF. The CDR3 bases are TGCAGTGGCAAACCCGGGACAGGGGTCCAAGAGACCCAGTACTTC.

This clonotype came up many times. The chain uses TRBV5-6 and TRBJ2-3; weak D call: TRBD2 (7 bases). Germline CDR1 SGHDT, CDR2 YYEEEE. The CDR3 contains 16 residues. V dropped 2 bases and J dropped 2 bases, with 15 bases sitting between them. The CDR3 protein is CASSLGGRALTDTQYF. The CDR3 bases are TGTGCCAGCAGCTTAGGGGGGAGGGCCCTCACAGATACGCAGTATTTT.

This clonotype appeared many times. This chain uses TRBV28 with TRBJ2-5; the D gene is possibly TRBD2 (5 bases). V shed 5 bases and J shed 0 bases, with 10 bases lying between them. This CDR3 has 14 residues. Germline CDR1 is MDHEN and CDR2 is SYDVKM. CDR3 coding DNA: TGTGCCAGCAGTCTCCCGGGATACCAAGAGACCCAGTACTTC. Protein product: CASSLPGYQETQYF.